The next 28 T cell receptor beta chains were all read from a single sample in a study of CD8+CD57+ T cells in acquired aplastic anemia. TCR beta VDJ and CDR3 profiling used genomic DNA as template. TCRdb reanalysed the reads using MiXCR and keeps one entry per CDR3 protein. The table lists roughly 420,000 distinct CDR3 sequences, 65% to 80% of them singletons, with approximately 3.8% in the top ten. Sequenced: sorted CD4+, CD8+, or CD8+CD57+ T cells (not recorded which) from PBMCs. The receptors originated from a human donor in good health, serving as a control.

V and J are TRBV20-1 and TRBJ1-4; a possible D gene is TRBD1 (5 bases). The CDR3 is made up of 15 amino acids. Germline lookup yields CDR1 DFQATT and CDR2 SNEGSKA (reference sequence). CDR3: CSGSGTYEQYEKLFF. In nucleotides, the CDR3 is TGCAGCGGATCAGGGACCTACGAGCAGTATGAAAAACTGTTTTTT.

This clonotype was found many times. This chain uses TRBV19 with TRBJ2-5, with 7 bases identical to TRBD2. Germline-derived CDR1 and CDR2 are LNHDA and SQIVND (reference sequence). The J segment lost 5 bases and the V segment lost 9 bases, leaving 9 bases of the junction unmatched. The CDR3 consists of 13 residues. Here the CDR3 reads CASHRVAGETQYF. The CDR3 coding sequence is TGTGCCAGCCACCGGGTAGCGGGTGAGACCCAGTACTTC.

This chain connects TRBV12-5 to TRBJ1-6, with TRBD1 as a possible D gene (5 bases). The CDR3 runs to 16 residues. Germline V gene sequence: CDR1 LGHNT, CDR2 FRNRAP. The CDR3 DNA follows: TGTGCCAGGAAAGTTACGCAGGGAACGCGGAATTCACCCCTCCACTTT. Amino acid sequence: CARKVTQGTRNSPLHF. Using reference TRBV12-5 and TRBJ1-6 for the parts outside the CDR3, the full variable domain is DARVTQTPRHKVTEMGQEVTMRCQPILGHNTVFWYRQTMMQGLELLAYFRNRAPLDDSGMPKDRFSAEMPDATLATLKIQPSEPRDSAVYFCARKVTQGTRNSPLHFGNGTRLTVT.

The chain carries TRBV7-3 and TRBJ2-7; 9 bases align to TRBD1. CDR3 length: 14 residues. Trimming cost V 5 bases and J 4 bases; bases outside gene matches: 6. Germline V gene data show CDR1 as SGHTA and CDR2 as FQGTGA. The CDR3 region is CASSAQQGAYEQYF. The CDR3, as DNA: TGTGCCAGCAGCGCTCAACAGGGGGCATACGAGCAGTACTTC.

This clonotype appeared once. Because the CDR3 is missing its conserved closing phenylalanine or tryptophan, this is likely a read error. J is TRBJ1-2 and V is TRBV7-8; TRBD1 is a possible D gene (6 bases). The V end lost 4 bases, the J end lost 8 bases, and 14 bases lay between the germline ends. The CDR3 sequence is 13 residues long. CDR1 SGHVS and CDR2 FQNEAQ come from the germline V gene. CDR3 protein: CASSSFRGEGYTV. The CDR3 nucleotides read TGTGCCAGCAGCTCGTTTAGGGGGGAGGGCTACACCGTC.

This clonotype was detected only a few times. J is TRBJ1-6 and V is TRBV2, with 8 positions matching TRBD1. This CDR3 comprises 14 residues. V shed 7 bases, J shed 5 bases, and the junction held 4 bases outside the gene matches. Germline CDR1 and CDR2: SNHLY and FYNNEI. CDR3 coding DNA: TGTGCCAGCACCTGGACAGGGAATAATTCACCCCTCCACTTT. Its translation is CASTWTGNNSPLHF. Complete variable domain (other parts from reference TRBV2 and TRBJ1-6): EPEVTQTPSHQVTQMGQEVILRCVPISNHLYFYWYRQILGQKVEFLVSFYNNEISEKSEIFDDQFSVERPDGSNFTLKIRSTKLEDSAMYFCASTWTGNNSPLHFGNGTRLTVT.

This clonotype was seen only a few times. The chain joins TRBV6-2 or TRBV6-3 to TRBJ1-1; D remains unclear. The CDR3 has 14 amino acids. Germline assignment: CDR1 MNHEY and CDR2 SVGEGT. The V gene lost 4 bases and the J gene lost 0 bases, with 9 bases spanning the gap. CDR3 loop: CASSFEGMNTEAFF. The CDR3 DNA reads TGTGCCAGCAGTTTTGAAGGCATGAACACTGAAGCTTTCTTT.

The V and J genes are TRBV9 and TRBJ2-7; D might be TRBD2 (5 bases). There are 14 residues in the CDR3. From germline, CDR1 is SGDLS and CDR2 YYNGEE. V was clipped by 6 bases and J by 3 bases, with 16 bases between them. CDR3 nucleotides: TGTGCCAGCAACGTGTGGGAACTAGTCTACGAGCAGTACTTC. It encodes CASNVWELVYEQYF.

The chain employs TRBV24-1 and TRBJ1-2, with no clear D. From germline, CDR1 is KGHDR and CDR2 SFDVKD. This CDR3 is built from 12 residues. V was cut by 6 bases and J by 8 bases, with 12 bases left in between. This CDR3 reads CATSSKGHGYTF. CDR3 coding DNA: TGTGCCACCAGTTCGAAAGGCCACGGCTACACCTTC.

Comments on this clonotype: The conserved final phenylalanine or tryptophan is absent from the CDR3, which likely points to a read error. The DNA is omitted, as the CDR3 cannot be located on it reliably, and the CDR3 follows TCRdb's listing. J is TRBJ1-1 and V is TRBV7-2. Germline V CDR1 and CDR2: SGHTA, FQGNSA. The CDR3 is made up of 15 amino acids, end residues included. The CDR3 loop reads CASSPSSGITIYFGE.

The rearrangement uses TRBV29-1 and TRBJ2-1; 9 nucleotides line up with TRBD1. The CDR3 sequence is 15 residues long. Germline V gives CDR1 SQVTM, CDR2 ANQGSEA. In nucleotides, the CDR3 is TGCAGTTACAGGGAACCGGGACAGGGCTCCAATGAGCAGTTCTTC. This sequence encodes CSYREPGQGSNEQFF.

Comment on this clonotype: Because it lacks the conserved phenylalanine or tryptophan at the end, this CDR3 is likely a read error. It is unclear where the CDR3 begins or ends on the DNA, so no DNA is shown, and the CDR3 is as TCRdb lists it. J is TRBJ1-3 and V is TRBV7-2; the D call of TRBD1 is as the table states it, not checked on the DNA. The V gene's germline CDR1 is SGHTA and CDR2 FQGNSA. Termini included, the CDR3 measures 12 amino acids. The chain's CDR3 is CASSSSGNQPQH.

The V gene is TRBV12-3 or TRBV12-4, the J gene TRBJ2-7, with D perhaps matching TRBD1 or TRBD2 (5 bases each). CDR3 size: 14 residues. The V and J ends lost 8 bases and 2 bases respectively, with 16 bases between them. CDR3: CASDGGDSTYEQYF. CDR3 coding DNA: TGTGCCAGCGACGGAGGCGACAGTACCTACGAGCAGTACTTC.

Comments on this clonotype: As the CDR3 is not closed by the conserved phenylalanine or tryptophan, this likely results from a read error. This chain uses TRBV20-1 with TRBJ1-3; no definite D call. The CDR3 has 16 residues. Germline values: CDR1 DFQATT, CDR2 SNEGSKA (reference sequence). DNA for the CDR3: TGCAGTGCTAGATCCCTCGGACGAGACTCTGGAAACGCCATATATCTT. The encoded protein is CSARSLGRDSGNAIYL.

Note on this clonotype: The junction differs from germline at one of its ends, possibly a read error. The rearrangement uses TRBV7-3 and TRBJ2-5, with D perhaps matching TRBD1 (6 bases). Germline CDR1 and CDR2: SGHTA and FQGTGA. The CDR3 extends over 14 amino acids. The CDR3 is CASSLDSYKEQLFF. The CDR3 nucleotides read TGTGCCAGCAGCTTGGACAGCTACAAGGAGCAGTTGTTCTTC.

The rearrangement uses TRBV5-1 and TRBJ2-3; possible D gene TRBD2, 7 bases. CDR1 is SGHRS and CDR2 is YFSETQ in the germline V gene. V was trimmed by 4 bases and J by 6 bases, leaving 24 bases between them. The CDR3 consists of 17 residues. The CDR3 DNA reads TGCGCCAGCAGCCCAACCGGCGGGGGCCCGTCCAGGGATACGCAGTATTTT. Its protein is CASSPTGGGPSRDTQYF.

Remarks on this clonotype: The CDR3 does not end in the conserved phenylalanine or tryptophan, so this is likely a read error. The DNA is omitted, as the CDR3 cannot be located on it reliably, and the CDR3 follows TCRdb's listing. This chain connects TRBV2 to TRBJ1-4. 11 amino acids form the CDR3, both terminal residues included. CDR1 and CDR2 (germline): SNHLY, FYNNEI. This CDR3 reads CASMEGEKLPL.

This clonotype was seen only a few times. The rearrangement uses TRBV6-1 and TRBJ1-2; the D gene is possibly TRBD1 (5 bases). Germline loops: CDR1 MNHNS, CDR2 SASEGT. The CDR3 has 13 residues. Trimming pared 5 bases from V and 5 bases from J, leaving 12 bases between. Written as DNA, the CDR3 is TGTGCCAGCAGTCCGGCGGGGGTTTATGGCTACACCTTC. Amino acids: CASSPAGVYGYTF.

A word on this clonotype: At one end the junction does not follow the germline gene, possibly because of a read error. V usage is TRBV5-1 and J usage is TRBJ2-3; D call uncertain. Germline V gene data show CDR1 as SGHRS and CDR2 as YFSETQ. This CDR3 is built from 14 residues. The CDR3 region is CASSLIRNKVTQYF. Written as DNA, the CDR3 is TGTGCCAGCAGCTTAATCAGAAACAAGGTTACGCAGTATTTT.

The chain recombines TRBV20-1 with TRBJ1-1, with a tentative D call TRBD1 (5 bases). The germline V and J ends were trimmed by 5 bases and 3 bases, with 13 bases remaining between them. CDR1 and CDR2 (germline): DFQATT, SNEGSKA (reference sequence). This CDR3 region has 13 residues. CDR3 DNA sequence: TGCAGTGCTTCTCCAGGGCTTTACACTGAAGCTTTCTTT. This gives the protein CSASPGLYTEAFF.

The genes are TRBV11-3 and TRBJ2-5; D call uncertain. In germline, CDR1 is SGHNT, CDR2 YENEEA. The CDR3 is made up of 13 amino acids. Trimming took off 1 base at V and 5 bases at J, with 8 bases between the two ends. This chain's CDR3 is CASSLAQMETQYF. CDR3 nucleotides: TGTGCCAGCAGCTTAGCCCAGATGGAGACCCAGTACTTC.

CDR3 sequence reads: CASSPSGENYGQYV. CDR3 bases: TGTGCCAGTAGTCCAAGTGGGGAGAACTACGGGCAGTACGTC. This rearrangement joins TRBV19 to TRBJ2-7; tentatively, D is TRBD2 (5 bases). Germline CDR1 is LNHDA and CDR2 is SQIVND (reference sequence). The CDR3 runs to 14 residues.

This clonotype was counted at least ten times. The chain recombines TRBV20-1 with TRBJ2-6; 7 bases agree with TRBD1. Unmatched junction bases numbered 7, after V lost 4 bases and J lost 4 bases. This CDR3 comprises 15 residues. Germline V gives CDR1 DFQATT, CDR2 SNEGSKA (reference sequence). CDR3 DNA: TGCAGTGCTATAACAGGGGCTCTCGGGGCCAACGTCCTGACTTTC. This codes for CSAITGALGANVLTF.

This sequence joins TRBV9 and TRBJ1-1, with 8 bases fitting TRBD1. The CDR3 consists of 13 residues. The V gene's germline CDR1 is SGDLS and CDR2 YYNGEE. V was clipped by 4 bases and J by 10 bases; unmatched bases: 9. The CDR3 DNA sequence: TGTGCCAGCAGCCCCGGGACAGGCGCCTTAGCTTTCTTT. Residues: CASSPGTGALAFF.

This clonotype has a count of ten or more. The chain has TRBV7-2 and TRBJ1-2; TRBD1 aligns across 9 bases. CDR1 and CDR2 from the germline V gene are SGHTA and FQGNSA. V shed 2 bases, J shed 3 bases, and the junction held 10 bases outside the gene matches. The CDR3 sequence is 17 residues long. The CDR3: CASSLTQGARIDYGYTF. As DNA, the CDR3 is TGTGCCAGCAGCTTAACACAGGGGGCGCGTATCGACTATGGCTACACCTTC.

This clonotype was observed many times. V is TRBV7-2 and J is TRBJ2-5; 7 bases are a match to TRBD1. The junction had 11 bases not matched to a gene; V was cut back by 5 bases and J by 5 bases. The CDR3 length is 15 residues. CDR1 is SGHTA and CDR2 is FQGNSA in the germline V gene. CDR3 nucleotides: TGTGCCAGCAGCCAACAGGGGTTGCCGGGGGAGACCCAGTACTTC. Its protein is CASSQQGLPGETQYF.

The V and J genes are TRBV12-3 or TRBV12-4 and TRBJ1-1, with D unclear. V gave up 6 bases and J gave up 3 bases, with 17 bases separating them. CDR3 length equals 15 residues. The CDR3 loop is CASRSRNTGDTEAFF. CDR3 DNA sequence: TGTGCCAGCAGGTCTCGGAACACTGGGGACACTGAAGCTTTCTTT.

This clonotype has just one count. This chain joins TRBV7-2 and TRBJ2-7; D may be TRBD2 (6 bases). This CDR3 is built from 14 residues. Trimming stripped 6 bases from V and 11 bases from J, with 23 bases between. Germline V CDR1 and CDR2: SGHTA, FQGNSA. Here the CDR3 DNA reads TGTGCCAGCAGGTCGACACGGACTACCTACGATAAGTACTTC. This gives the protein CASRSTRTTYDKYF.